This T cell receptor (beta chain) was captured by sequencing in a study of identifying expanded T cells in peripheral blood. Some clones are missing from TCRdb's copy, which holds only in-frame ones; the method was immunoSEQ multiplex PCR. The sample lists 95,000 to 100,000 clones; around 88% were seen once. The study, taken as a whole, reports: Differentially abundant clones: roughly 1.2 between replicates, around 16 at around 2 weeks, 19 to 20 at four. Clone count variance between two-week samples rose with total template count.

This clone occurred once. Its target is not known. Healthy donors had no documented immune events, such as infections, while sampled. The length of the CDR3 is 15 residues. Per germline, CDR1 SGHDT and CDR2 YYEEEE. The V gene lost 0 bases and the J gene lost 1 base, with 8 bases spanning the gap. This chain uses TRBV5-6 with TRBJ1-5; D is possibly TRBD1 (5 bases). Sequencing used blood. The receptor comes from a person aged 18 to 75 in good health. CDR3 nucleotides: TGTGCCAGCAGCTTGGGGGGACTGAGCAATCAGCCCCAGCATTTT. Translation: CASSLGGLSNQPQHF.